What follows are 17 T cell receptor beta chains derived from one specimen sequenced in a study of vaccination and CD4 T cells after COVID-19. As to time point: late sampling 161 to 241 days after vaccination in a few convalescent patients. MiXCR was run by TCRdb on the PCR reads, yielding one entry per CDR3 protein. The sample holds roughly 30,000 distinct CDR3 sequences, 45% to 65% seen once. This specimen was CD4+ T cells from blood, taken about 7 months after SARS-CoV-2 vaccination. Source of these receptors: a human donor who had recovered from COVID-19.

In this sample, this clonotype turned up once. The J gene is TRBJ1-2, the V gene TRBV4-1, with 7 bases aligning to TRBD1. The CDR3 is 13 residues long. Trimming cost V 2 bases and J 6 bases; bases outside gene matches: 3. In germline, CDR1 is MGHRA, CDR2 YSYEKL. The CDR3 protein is CASSQRQGNGYTF. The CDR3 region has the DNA TGCGCCAGCAGCCAACGACAGGGCAATGGCTACACCTTC.

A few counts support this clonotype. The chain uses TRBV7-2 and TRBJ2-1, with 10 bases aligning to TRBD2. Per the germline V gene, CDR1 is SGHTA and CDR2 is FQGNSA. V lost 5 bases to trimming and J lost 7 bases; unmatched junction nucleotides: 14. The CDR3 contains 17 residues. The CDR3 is CASSLIAGGNDMNEQFF. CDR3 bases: TGTGCCAGCAGCCTAATAGCGGGAGGCAACGATATGAATGAGCAGTTCTTC.

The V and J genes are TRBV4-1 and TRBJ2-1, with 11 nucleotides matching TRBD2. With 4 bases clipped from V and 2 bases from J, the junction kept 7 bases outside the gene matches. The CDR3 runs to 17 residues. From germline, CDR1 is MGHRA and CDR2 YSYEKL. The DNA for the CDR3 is TGCGCCAGCAGCCGGATACTAGCGGGAGCGGCCTACAATGAGCAGTTCTTC. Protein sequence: CASSRILAGAAYNEQFF.

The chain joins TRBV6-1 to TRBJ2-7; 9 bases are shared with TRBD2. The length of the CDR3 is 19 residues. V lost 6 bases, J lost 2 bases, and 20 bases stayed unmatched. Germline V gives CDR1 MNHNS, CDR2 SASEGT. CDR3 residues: CASRKGLGGVSSGTYEQYF. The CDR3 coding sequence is TGTGCCAGCAGAAAGGGTTTAGGAGGAGTGTCTAGCGGGACCTACGAGCAGTACTTC.

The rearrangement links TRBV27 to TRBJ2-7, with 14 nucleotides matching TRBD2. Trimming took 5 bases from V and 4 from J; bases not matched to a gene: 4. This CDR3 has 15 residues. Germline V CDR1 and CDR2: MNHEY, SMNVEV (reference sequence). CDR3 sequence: CASSPWTSGRYEQYF. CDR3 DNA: TGTGCCAGCAGTCCATGGACTAGCGGGAGGTACGAGCAGTACTTC.

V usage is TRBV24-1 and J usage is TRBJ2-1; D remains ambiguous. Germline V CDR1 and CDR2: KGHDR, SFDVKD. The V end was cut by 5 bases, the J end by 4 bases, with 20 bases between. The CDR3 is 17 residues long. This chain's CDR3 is CATSGPHGAVGYNEQFF. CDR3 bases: TGTGCCACCAGTGGTCCTCACGGAGCAGTGGGTTACAATGAGCAGTTCTTC.

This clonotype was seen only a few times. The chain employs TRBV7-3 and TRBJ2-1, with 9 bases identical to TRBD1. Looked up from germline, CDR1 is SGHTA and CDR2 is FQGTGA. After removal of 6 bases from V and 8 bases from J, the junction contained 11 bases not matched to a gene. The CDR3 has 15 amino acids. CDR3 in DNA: TGTGCCAGCAGTGACGGGACAGGGATGGGGGATGAGCAGTTCTTC. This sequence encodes CASSDGTGMGDEQFF.

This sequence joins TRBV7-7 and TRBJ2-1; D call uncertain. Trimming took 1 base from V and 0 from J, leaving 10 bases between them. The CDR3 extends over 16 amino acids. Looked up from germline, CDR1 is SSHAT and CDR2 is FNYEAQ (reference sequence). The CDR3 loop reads CASSLGAVGSYNEQFF. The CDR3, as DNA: TGTGCCAGCAGCTTAGGTGCCGTCGGCTCCTACAATGAGCAGTTCTTC.

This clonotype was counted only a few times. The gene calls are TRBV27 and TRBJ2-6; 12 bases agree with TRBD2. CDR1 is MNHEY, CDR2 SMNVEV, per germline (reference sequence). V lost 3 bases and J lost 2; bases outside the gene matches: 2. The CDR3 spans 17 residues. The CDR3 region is CASSLLAGGAGANVLTF. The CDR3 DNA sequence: TGTGCCAGCAGTTTGCTAGCGGGAGGGGCTGGGGCCAACGTCCTGACTTTC. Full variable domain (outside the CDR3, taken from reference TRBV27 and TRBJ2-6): EAQVTQNPRYLITVTGKKLTVTCSQNMNHEYMSWYRQDPGLGLRQIYYSMNVEVTDKGDVPEGYKVSRKEKRNFPLILESPSPNQTSLYFCASSLLAGGAGANVLTFGAGSRLTVL.

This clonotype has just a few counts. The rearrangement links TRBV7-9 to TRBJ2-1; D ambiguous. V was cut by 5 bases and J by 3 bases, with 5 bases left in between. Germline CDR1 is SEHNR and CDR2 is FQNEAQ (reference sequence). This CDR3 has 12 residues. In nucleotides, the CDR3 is TGTGCCAGCAGCAGGGACTACAATGAGCAGTTCTTC. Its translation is CASSRDYNEQFF.

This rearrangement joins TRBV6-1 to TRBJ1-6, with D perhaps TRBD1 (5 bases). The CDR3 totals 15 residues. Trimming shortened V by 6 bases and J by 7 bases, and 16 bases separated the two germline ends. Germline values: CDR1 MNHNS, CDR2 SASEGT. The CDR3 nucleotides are TGTGCCAGCAGAAACGAAGGGACGGGCAATTCACCCCTCCACTTT. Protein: CASRNEGTGNSPLHF.

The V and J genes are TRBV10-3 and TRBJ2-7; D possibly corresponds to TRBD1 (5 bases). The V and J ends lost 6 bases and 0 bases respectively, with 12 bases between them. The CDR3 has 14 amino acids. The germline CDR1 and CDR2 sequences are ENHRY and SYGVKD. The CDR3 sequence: CAIRNLGVSYEQYF. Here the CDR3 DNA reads TGTGCCATCAGGAACCTAGGGGTCTCCTACGAGCAGTACTTC.

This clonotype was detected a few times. The CDR3 DNA follows: TGTGCCAGCAGCCCCCAAAAGCGGCCGTCCTACAATGAGCAGTTCTTC. Amino acids: CASSPQKRPSYNEQFF. J is TRBJ2-1 and V is TRBV7-9; maybe TRBD2 (5 bases). Per germline, CDR1 SEHNR and CDR2 FQNEAQ (reference sequence). This CDR3 has 16 residues. V lost 5 bases to trimming and J lost 1 base, with 15 bases between them.

CDR3 loop: CSAPMPDSNQPQHF. In DNA, the CDR3 is TGCAGTGCTCCCATGCCAGATAGCAATCAGCCCCAGCATTTT. J is TRBJ1-5 and V is TRBV20-1; D is uncertain. Germline V gene data show CDR1 as DFQATT and CDR2 as SNEGSKA (reference sequence). The CDR3 extends over 14 amino acids. The V gene lost 5 bases and the J gene lost 0 bases, with 11 bases spanning the gap.

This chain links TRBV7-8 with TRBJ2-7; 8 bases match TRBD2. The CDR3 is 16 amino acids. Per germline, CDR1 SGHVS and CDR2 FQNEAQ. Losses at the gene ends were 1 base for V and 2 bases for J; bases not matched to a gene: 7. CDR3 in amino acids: CASSLVVTSETYEQYF. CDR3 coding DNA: TGTGCCAGCAGCTTAGTGGTGACTAGCGAAACCTACGAGCAGTACTTC.

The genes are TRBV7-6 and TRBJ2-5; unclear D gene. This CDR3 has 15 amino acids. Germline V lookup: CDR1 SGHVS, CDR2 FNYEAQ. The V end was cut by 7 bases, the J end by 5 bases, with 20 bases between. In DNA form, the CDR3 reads TGTGCCAGCACCCGGCTGTCGTCTCTCGGGGAGACCCAGTACTTC. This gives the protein CASTRLSSLGETQYF.

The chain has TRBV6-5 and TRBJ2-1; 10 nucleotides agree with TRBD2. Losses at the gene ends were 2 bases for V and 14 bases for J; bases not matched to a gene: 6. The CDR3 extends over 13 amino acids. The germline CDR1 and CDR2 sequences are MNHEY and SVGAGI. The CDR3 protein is CASSYGSGTSEFF. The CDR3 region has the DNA TGTGCCAGCAGTTACGGCTCCGGGACTAGCGAGTTCTTC.